The text below deals with one T cell receptor beta chain. This clonotype was detected ten times or more. Its antigen is not yet known. Base qualities were left out, and no much larger clone turns up one base away. The study deep-sequenced TCR repertoires of sorted CD4+ and CD8+ blood T cells from severe aplastic anemia patients and healthy subjects. Ficoll-Paque density gradient centrifugation was used to isolate peripheral blood mononuclear cells. Before DNA was extracted, CD4+ and CD8+ T cells were sorted using either FACS or magnetic beads. The germline V gene encodes CDR1 SGHDN and CDR2 FVKESK. CDR3 length: 13 amino acids, cysteine to phenylalanine. Just the 39-base CDR3 DNA is kept, in frame starting at base 1. Trimming costs V 1 base and J 4 bases, and their ends lie 7 bases apart. These data belong to a study of CD8+CD57+ T cells in acquired aplastic anemia (dated by TCRdb to 2017 to 2018). Background for the entire study: Extracted DNA from sorted CD4+ and CD8+ cells averaged around 3.3 ug, ranging from 0.2 to 27.4 ug. For healthy donor samples, the average read count was around 9.8 million for CD4+ cells and 11 million to 13 million for CD8+ cells.

Broad study findings and their caveats: Roughly 29 CD8+ CDR3 sequences were shared between patients and controls but appeared highly expressed in patients and within their immunodominant clones. CD8+ Simpson's diversity did not differ significantly between patients and healthy controls (P=0.060).

Genomic DNA was used as template for profiling of TCR beta VDJ combinations and CDR3 sequences. An Illumina HiSeq 2000 was used for TCR repertoire sequencing. The original pipeline was this. TRBV/TRBJ rearrangement plots, CDR3 size and DJ length profiles, and Simpson's diversity index were used to evaluate the repertoires. Whichever DNA sequence was most abundant in the deep sequencing data was defined as the immunodominant clone. CDR3 amino acid sequences were checked for sharing between subjects and were compared against published repertoires and the VDJdb database. The raw public data were reprocessed by TCRdb itself: fastp quality trimming at Q25, MiXCR clonotype calling, in-frame beta chains only. Duplicate CDR3 protein sequences are folded into a single record with the most common DNA and genes. TCRdb, not the original authors, processed these V and J calls. The sample has 200,000 to 250,000 distinct CDR3 sequences on record, roughly 35% of them singletons. Approximately 1.2% of the sample goes to the ten largest clones.

Sequencing was carried out using sorted CD4+, CD8+, or CD8+CD57+ T cells (not recorded which) from PBMCs. This clonotype was obtained from a human donor in good health, serving as a control. The sequence joins TRBV14 to TRBJ1-2; a weak D assignment points to TRBD1 (5 bases agree). The bases read TGTGCCAGCAGCCAAGGACAGTTCTATGGCTACACCTTC. Its product reads: CASSQGQFYGYTF.